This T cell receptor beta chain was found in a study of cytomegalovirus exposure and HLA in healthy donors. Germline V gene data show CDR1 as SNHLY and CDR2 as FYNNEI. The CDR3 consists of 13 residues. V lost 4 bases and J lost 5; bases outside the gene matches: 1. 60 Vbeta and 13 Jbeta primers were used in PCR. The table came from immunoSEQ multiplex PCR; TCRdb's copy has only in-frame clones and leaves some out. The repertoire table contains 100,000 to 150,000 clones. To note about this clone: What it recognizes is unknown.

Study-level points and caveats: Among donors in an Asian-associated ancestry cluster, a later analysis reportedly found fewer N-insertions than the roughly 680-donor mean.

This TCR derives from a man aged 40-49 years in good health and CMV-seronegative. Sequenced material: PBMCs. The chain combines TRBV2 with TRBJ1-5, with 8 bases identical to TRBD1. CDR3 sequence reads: CASSVDRDQPQHF. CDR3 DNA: TGTGCCAGCAGTGTGGACAGGGATCAGCCCCAGCATTTT.